The next 10 T cell receptor beta chains were all read from a single sample in a study of T cells in Graves' hyperthyroidism and ophthalmopathy. From RNA transcripts, TCR beta CDR3 regions were amplified. First-round RT-PCR with HTBI primers amplified the TCR CDR3 region. In TCRdb, the multiplex PCR reads were re-called with MiXCR into one record per CDR3 protein. The repertoire has about 600,000 distinct CDR3 sequences, approximately 15% of them found once; the top ten carry roughly 3%. Source material: blood. The receptors derive from a middle-aged woman with Graves' ophthalmopathy.

This clonotype has ten or more counts. The rearrangement joins TRBV11-2 to TRBJ1-5, with D unclear. V lost 0 bases, J lost 5 bases, and 5 bases lay in between. CDR3 length: 13 amino acids. Germline V CDR1 and CDR2: SGHAT, FQNNGV. CDR3 DNA: TGTGCCAGCAGCTTAGAGGAGGATCAGCCCCAGCATTTT. Translated, it gives CASSLEEDQPQHF.

This clonotype was counted at least ten times. CDR3 sequence reads: CASSLLWTQYF. DNA of the CDR3: TGTGCCAGCAGTTTATTGTGGACGCAGTATTTT. The rearrangement uses TRBV28 and TRBJ2-3; D is undetermined. The V gene's germline CDR1 is MDHEN and CDR2 SYDVKM. The CDR3 is made up of 11 amino acids. Between the trimmed V and J ends, which lost 1 base and 9 bases, there was a span of 5 bases.

V gene TRBV6-2 or TRBV6-3 combines with J gene TRBJ1-4; D might be TRBD1 (6 bases). Per germline, CDR1 MNHEY and CDR2 SVGEGT. The CDR3 is made up of 16 amino acids. Trimming removed 0 bases from V and 5 bases from J, with 13 bases in between. The CDR3 loop is CASSYSRTAHNEKLFF. CDR3 DNA: TGTGCCAGCAGTTACTCGAGGACAGCCCACAATGAAAAACTGTTTTTT.

This clonotype was recorded at least ten times. V usage is TRBV10-3 and J usage is TRBJ1-2; D call uncertain. CDR1 ENHRY and CDR2 SYGVKD come from the germline V gene. CDR3 length: 13 residues. The V end was cut by 2 bases, the J end by 4 bases, with 8 bases between. Written as DNA, the CDR3 is TGTGCCATCAGTGAGGATCGGTTCTATGGCTACACCTTC. It is translated as CAISEDRFYGYTF.

This clonotype was counted at least ten times. The V and J genes are TRBV6-1 and TRBJ2-2; TRBD1 aligns across 8 bases. Looked up from germline, CDR1 is MNHNS and CDR2 is SASEGT. Trimming at V came to 7 bases and at J to 1 base, leaving 8 bases not matched to a gene. The CDR3 has 16 residues. Here the CDR3 DNA reads TGTGCCAGCACCGACCCGGACAGGGAGAACACCGGGGAGCTGTTTTTT. Its protein is CASTDPDRENTGELFF.

This clonotype was seen many times. The J gene is TRBJ1-5, the V gene TRBV6-1; 8 bases line up with TRBD1. Germline V gene lookup returns CDR1 MNHNS and CDR2 SASEGT. V was pared by 3 bases and J by 12 bases, with 10 bases of the junction left unmatched. The CDR3 is made up of 14 amino acids. Written as DNA, the CDR3 is TGTGCCAGCAGTGACGGACAGGGAGGGACACTCCAGCATTTT. Translated: CASSDGQGGTLQHF.

This clonotype has ten or more counts. The chain joins TRBV10-3 to TRBJ2-1; D is possibly TRBD2 (6 bases). V lost 2 bases and J lost 7, with 12 bases in between. CDR1 is ENHRY, CDR2 SYGVKD, per germline. This CDR3 spans 14 amino acids. CDR3 in amino acids: CAISELAGRNEQFF. In DNA, the CDR3 is TGTGCCATCAGTGAGCTCGCAGGGAGGAATGAGCAGTTCTTC.

Ten or more counts support this clonotype. The chain carries TRBV2 and TRBJ1-1; 7 bases line up with TRBD1. The CDR3 loop spans 14 amino acids. Germline V gene lookup returns CDR1 SNHLY and CDR2 FYNNEI. V lost 8 bases and J lost 3; bases outside the gene matches: 9. In DNA, the CDR3 is TGTGCCAGCGGGTCCCGGGACAGTTACACTGAAGCTTTCTTT. Its translation is CASGSRDSYTEAFF.

This clonotype has more than one count but fewer than ten. The CDR3, as DNA: TGCGCCAGCAGGCGAATCGGGGGGGCTGGGGCCAACGTCCTGACTTTC. Protein: CASRRIGGAGANVLTF. The genes are TRBV5-1 and TRBJ2-6; 8 bases map to TRBD2. Germline loops: CDR1 SGHRS, CDR2 YFSETQ. This CDR3 is built from 16 residues. With V trimmed by 5 bases and J by 2 bases, 6 bases remained unmatched. Filled out from reference TRBV5-1 and TRBJ2-6, the complete variable domain reads KAGVTQTPRYLIKTRGQQVTLSCSPISGHRSVSWYQQTPGQGLQFLFEYFSETQRNKGNFPGRFSGRQFSNSRSEMNVSTLELGDSALYLCASRRIGGAGANVLTFGAGSRLTVL.

The table lists this clonotype with many counts. The V call is TRBV20-1, the J call TRBJ1-2, with D perhaps TRBD1 (6 bases). CDR3 length: 12 residues. CDR1 DFQATT and CDR2 SNEGSKA come from the germline V gene (reference sequence). Trimming took 5 bases from V and 4 from J, leaving 11 bases between them. CDR3 bases: TGCAGTGCTTACAGGGCGGGCTATGGCTACACCTTC. Its protein product is CSAYRAGYGYTF.